Below, one TCR beta chain is given with its context. Antigen specificity is unknown. The repertoire was sequenced with immunoSEQ multiplex PCR; TCRdb's copy has only in-frame clones and lacks some. The sample yields more than 45,000 clones, around nine tenths seen once. No patient had autoimmune disease or received systemic immunosuppression. This sample is part of a study of OX40 agonist ivuxolimab in advanced cancers. Findings and limits, study-wide: CD8+ T cells showed, on average, more clonal expansion than CD4+ cells.

Here the sequenced sample was CD4+ or CD8+ T cells sorted from blood, taken in a trial of the OX40 agonist ivuxolimab. The sequence derives from an adult with an advanced solid tumor such as melanoma, head and neck, liver or kidney cancer.

This CDR3 reads CASSLTGEQPQHF. The CDR3 DNA sequence: TGTGCCAGCAGCCTGACAGGGGAACAGCCCCAGCATTTT. The chain joins TRBV7-9 to TRBJ1-5, with TRBD1 identical over 8 bases. The CDR3 sequence is 13 residues long. Germline-derived CDR1 and CDR2 are SEHNR and FQNEAQ (reference sequence). The V segment lost 5 bases and the J segment 7 bases; nucleotides outside the gene matches: 4.